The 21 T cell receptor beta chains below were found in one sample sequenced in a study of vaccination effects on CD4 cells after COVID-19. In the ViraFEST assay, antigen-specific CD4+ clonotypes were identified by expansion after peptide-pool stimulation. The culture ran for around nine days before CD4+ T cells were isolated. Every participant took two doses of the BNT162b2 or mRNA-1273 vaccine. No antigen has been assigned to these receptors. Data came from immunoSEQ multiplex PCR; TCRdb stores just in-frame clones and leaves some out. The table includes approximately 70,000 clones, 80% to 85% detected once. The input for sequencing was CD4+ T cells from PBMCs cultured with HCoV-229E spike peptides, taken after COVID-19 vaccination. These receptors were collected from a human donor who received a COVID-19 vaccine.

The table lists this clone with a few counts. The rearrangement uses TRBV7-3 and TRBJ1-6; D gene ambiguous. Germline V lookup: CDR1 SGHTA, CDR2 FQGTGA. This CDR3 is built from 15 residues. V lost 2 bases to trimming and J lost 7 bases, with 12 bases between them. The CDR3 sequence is CASSLLGGTNSPLHF. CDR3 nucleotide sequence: TGTGCCAGCAGCTTACTCGGTGGCACAAATTCACCCCTCCACTTT.

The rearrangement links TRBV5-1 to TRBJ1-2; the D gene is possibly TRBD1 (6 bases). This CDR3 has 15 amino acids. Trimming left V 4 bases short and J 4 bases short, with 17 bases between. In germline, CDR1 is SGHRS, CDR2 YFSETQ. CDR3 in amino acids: CASSLITGTGYGYTF. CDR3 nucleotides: TGCGCCAGCAGCCTAATAACAGGGACCGGCTATGGCTACACCTTC.

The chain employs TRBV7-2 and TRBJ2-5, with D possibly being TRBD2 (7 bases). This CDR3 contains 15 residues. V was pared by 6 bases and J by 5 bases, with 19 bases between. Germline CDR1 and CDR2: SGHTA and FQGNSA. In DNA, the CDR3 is TGTGCCAGCAGTCGGCCTCGGGGGGCAGGGGAGACCCAGTACTTC. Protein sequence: CASSRPRGAGETQYF.

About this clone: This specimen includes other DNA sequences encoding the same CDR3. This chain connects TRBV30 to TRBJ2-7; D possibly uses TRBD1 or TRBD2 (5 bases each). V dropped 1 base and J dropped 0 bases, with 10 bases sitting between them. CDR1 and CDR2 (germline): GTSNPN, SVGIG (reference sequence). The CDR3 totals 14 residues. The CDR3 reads CAWSGGGSSYEQYV. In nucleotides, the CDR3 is TGTGCCTGGAGTGGTGGGGGAAGCTCCTACGAGCAGTACGTC.

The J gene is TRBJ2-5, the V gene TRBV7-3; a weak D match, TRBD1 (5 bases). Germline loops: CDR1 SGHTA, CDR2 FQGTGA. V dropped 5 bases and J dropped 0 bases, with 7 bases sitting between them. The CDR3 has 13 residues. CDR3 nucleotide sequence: TGTGCCAGCAGCCGGACACACCAAGAGACCCAGTACTTC. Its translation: CASSRTHQETQYF.

CDR3 sequence reads: CASREQGFRYEQYV. The CDR3 nucleotides read TGTGCCAGCAGGGAACAGGGGTTTAGGTACGAGCAGTACGTC. The chain is built from TRBV2 and TRBJ2-7; 7 bases match TRBD1. The CDR3 is made up of 14 amino acids. Germline V lookup: CDR1 SNHLY, CDR2 FYNNEI. The trim removed 6 bases at V and 4 bases at J, leaving 9 bases unmatched.

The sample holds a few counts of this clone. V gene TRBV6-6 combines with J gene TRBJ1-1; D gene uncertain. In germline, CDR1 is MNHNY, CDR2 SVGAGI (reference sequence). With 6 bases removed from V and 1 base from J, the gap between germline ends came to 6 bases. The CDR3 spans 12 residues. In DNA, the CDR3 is TGTGCCAGCAGCTTAGCGAACACTGAAGCTTTCTTT. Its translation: CASSLANTEAFF.

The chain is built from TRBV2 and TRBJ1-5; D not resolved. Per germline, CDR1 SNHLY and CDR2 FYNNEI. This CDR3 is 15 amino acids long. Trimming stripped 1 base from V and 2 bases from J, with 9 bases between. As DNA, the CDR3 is TGTGCCAGCAGTGAAGTCGGAGGGCGCAATCAGCCCCAGCATTTT. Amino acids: CASSEVGGRNQPQHF.

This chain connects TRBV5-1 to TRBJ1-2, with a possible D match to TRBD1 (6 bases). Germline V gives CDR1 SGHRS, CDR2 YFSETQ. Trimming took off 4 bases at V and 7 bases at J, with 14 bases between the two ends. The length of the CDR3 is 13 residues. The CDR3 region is CASSRTPGAGYTF. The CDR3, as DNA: TGCGCCAGCAGCCGGACCCCGGGGGCTGGCTACACCTTC. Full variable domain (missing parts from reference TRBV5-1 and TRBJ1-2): KAGVTQTPRYLIKTRGQQVTLSCSPISGHRSVSWYQQTPGQGLQFLFEYFSETQRNKGNFPGRFSGRQFSNSRSEMNVSTLELGDSALYLCASSRTPGAGYTFGSGTRLTVV.

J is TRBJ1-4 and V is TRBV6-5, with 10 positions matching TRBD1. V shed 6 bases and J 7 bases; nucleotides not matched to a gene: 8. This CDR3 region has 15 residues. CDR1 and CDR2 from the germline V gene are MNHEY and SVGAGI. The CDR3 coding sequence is TGTGCCAGCAGGAGACAGGGGGCGGTTGGTGAAAAACTGTTTTTT. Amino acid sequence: CASRRQGAVGEKLFF.

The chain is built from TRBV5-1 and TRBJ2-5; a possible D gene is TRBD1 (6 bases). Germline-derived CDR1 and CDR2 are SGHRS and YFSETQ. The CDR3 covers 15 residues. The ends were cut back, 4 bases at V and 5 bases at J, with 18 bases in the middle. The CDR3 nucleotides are TGCGCCAGCAGCCTCACAGGGCCCGTCCAGGAGACCCAGTACTTC. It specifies CASSLTGPVQETQYF.

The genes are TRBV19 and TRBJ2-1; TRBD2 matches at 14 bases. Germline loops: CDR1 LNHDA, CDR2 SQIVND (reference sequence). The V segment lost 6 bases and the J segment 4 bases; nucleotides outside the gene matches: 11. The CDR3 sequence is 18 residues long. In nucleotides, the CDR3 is TGTGCCAGTAGGGGGACTAGCGGGGGTGTCAGAGGGTACAATGAGCAGTTCTTC. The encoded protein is CASRGTSGGVRGYNEQFF.

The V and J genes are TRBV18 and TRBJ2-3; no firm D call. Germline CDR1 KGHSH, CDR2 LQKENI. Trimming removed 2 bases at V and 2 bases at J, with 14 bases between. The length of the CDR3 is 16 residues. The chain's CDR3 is CASSPILAAATDTQYF. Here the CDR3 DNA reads TGTGCCAGCTCACCAATCCTGGCAGCAGCCACAGATACGCAGTATTTT.

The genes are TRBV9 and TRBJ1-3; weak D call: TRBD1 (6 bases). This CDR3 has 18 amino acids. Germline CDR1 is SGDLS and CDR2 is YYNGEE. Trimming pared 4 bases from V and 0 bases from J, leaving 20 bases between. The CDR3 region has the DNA TGTGCCAGCAGCCCACGAACGGGACACTTGATCTCTGGAAACACCATATATTTT. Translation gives CASSPRTGHLISGNTIYF. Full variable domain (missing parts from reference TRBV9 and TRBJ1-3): DSGVTQTPKHLITATGQRVTLRCSPRSGDLSVYWYQQSLDQGLQFLIQYYNGEERAKGNILERFSAQQFPDLHSELNLSSLELGDSALYFCASSPRTGHLISGNTIYFGEGSWLTVV.

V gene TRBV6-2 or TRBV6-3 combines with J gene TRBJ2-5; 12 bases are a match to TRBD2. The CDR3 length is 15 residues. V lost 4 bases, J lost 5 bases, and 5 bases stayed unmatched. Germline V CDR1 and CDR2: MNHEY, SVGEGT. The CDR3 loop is CASSSWTSGVETQYF. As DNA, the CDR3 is TGTGCCAGCAGTTCCTGGACTAGCGGGGTCGAGACCCAGTACTTC.

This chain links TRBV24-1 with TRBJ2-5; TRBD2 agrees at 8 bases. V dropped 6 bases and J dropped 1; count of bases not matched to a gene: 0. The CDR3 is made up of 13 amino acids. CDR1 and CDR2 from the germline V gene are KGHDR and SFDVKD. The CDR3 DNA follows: TGTGCCACCAGTCGGGGGGGCCAAGAGACCCAGTACTTC. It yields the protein CATSRGGQETQYF.

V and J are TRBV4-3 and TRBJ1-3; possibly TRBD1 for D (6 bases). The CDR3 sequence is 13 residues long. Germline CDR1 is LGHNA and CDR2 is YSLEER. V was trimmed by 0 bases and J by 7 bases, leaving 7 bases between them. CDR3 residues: CASSQEGGNTIYF. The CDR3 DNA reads TGCGCCAGCAGCCAAGAAGGGGGGAACACCATATATTTT.

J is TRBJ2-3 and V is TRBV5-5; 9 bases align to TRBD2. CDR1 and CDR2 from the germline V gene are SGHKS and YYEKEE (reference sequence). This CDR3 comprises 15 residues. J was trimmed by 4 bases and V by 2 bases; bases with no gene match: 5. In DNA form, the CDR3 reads TGTGCCAGCAGCTTACTAGCGGGCTTGGCAGATACGCAGTATTTT. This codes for CASSLLAGLADTQYF.

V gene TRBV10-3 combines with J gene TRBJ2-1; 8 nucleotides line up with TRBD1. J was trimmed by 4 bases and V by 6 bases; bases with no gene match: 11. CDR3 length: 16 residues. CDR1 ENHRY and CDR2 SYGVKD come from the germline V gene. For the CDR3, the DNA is TGTGCCATCAGCCCTCTGACAGGGGACTTTTACAATGAGCAGTTCTTC. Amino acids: CAISPLTGDFYNEQFF.

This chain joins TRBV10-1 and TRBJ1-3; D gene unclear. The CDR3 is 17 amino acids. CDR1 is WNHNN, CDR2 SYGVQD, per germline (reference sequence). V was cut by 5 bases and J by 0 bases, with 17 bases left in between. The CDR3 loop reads CASSNPGPKISGNTIYF. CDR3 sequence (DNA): TGCGCCAGCAGTAATCCGGGCCCCAAAATCTCTGGAAACACCATATATTTT.

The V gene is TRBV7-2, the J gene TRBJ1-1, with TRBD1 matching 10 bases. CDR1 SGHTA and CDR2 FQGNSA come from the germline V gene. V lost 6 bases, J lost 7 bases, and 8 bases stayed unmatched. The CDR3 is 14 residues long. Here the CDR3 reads CASREDRGIGEAFF. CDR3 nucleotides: TGTGCCAGCAGAGAGGACAGGGGGATCGGTGAAGCTTTCTTT. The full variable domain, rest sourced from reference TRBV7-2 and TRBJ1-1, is GAGVSQSPSNKVTEKGKDVELRCDPISGHTALYWYRQSLGQGLEFLIYFQGNSAPDKSGLPSDRFSAERTGGSVSTLTIQRTQQEDSAVYLCASREDRGIGEAFFGQGTRLTVV.